This T cell receptor beta chain is from a study of shared clonotypes between healthy human individuals. Regarding this clone: Its specificity is not known. Different DNA sequences within this sample yield the same CDR3.

Study-level findings and limits: Unshared clonotypes carried lower generation probabilities than those common to all four donors. Naive subsets typically showed greater estimated richness than memory subsets.

The repertoire was sequenced with immunoSEQ multiplex PCR; TCRdb's copy has only in-frame clones and lacks some. This sample has hundreds of thousands of clones, with roughly 70% found just once. CDR1 is LNHNV, CDR2 YYDKDF, per germline (reference sequence). This CDR3 spans 15 amino acids. Deletions cut 1 base from V and 0 bases from J, with 9 bases between. CD45RA+ naive and CD45RA-negative memory subsets were separated from CD4+ cells. The V call is TRBV15, the J call TRBJ2-5; TRBD1 is a possible D gene (6 bases). Sequenced input: memory CD4+ T cells sorted from blood. Subset here: CD45RA-negative fraction. The TCR comes from a woman in her twenties or thirties in good health. CDR3 bases: TGTGCCACCAGCAGAGCCACAGGGTACCAAGAGACCCAGTACTTC. This encodes CATSRATGYQETQYF.